The 9 T cell receptor beta chains below were found in one sample sequenced in a study of control samples from healthy donors and cancer patients. The data were produced by immunoSEQ multiplex PCR, yet TCRdb's version contains in-frame clones alone and is incomplete. The data contain around 82,000 clones, around 87% of them seen just once; the ten biggest clones take up roughly 20%. Sequencing was done on a sample of blood. The receptors stem from a man in his forties or fifties in good health.

The chain links TRBV11-3 to TRBJ2-7; the D gene is possibly TRBD1 (8 bases). Looked up from germline, CDR1 is SGHNT and CDR2 is YENEEA. The CDR3 sequence is 15 residues long. V was cut by 1 base and J by 4 bases, with 14 bases left in between. The CDR3: CASSLATGEGYEQYF. In nucleotides, the CDR3 is TGTGCCAGCAGCTTAGCGACAGGGGAGGGGTACGAGCAGTACTTC.

This clone has a single count. The chain links TRBV5-5 to TRBJ1-1, with D perhaps TRBD1 (5 bases). Germline CDR1 reads SGHKS; CDR2 reads YYEKEE (reference sequence). The ends were cut back, 1 base at V and 1 base at J, with 5 bases in the middle. This CDR3 region has 13 residues. CDR3 sequence: CASSLTGNTEAFF. The CDR3 DNA reads TGTGCCAGCAGCTTGACAGGGAACACTGAAGCTTTCTTT.

This clone appeared a single time. The genes are TRBV20-1 and TRBJ1-2; D uncertain. This CDR3 is built from 14 residues. CDR1 and CDR2 from the germline V gene are DFQATT and SNEGSKA (reference sequence). Trimming removed 3 bases from V and 0 bases from J, with 11 bases in between. CDR3 region: CSASSWATNYGYTF. CDR3 DNA sequence: TGCAGTGCTAGTTCCTGGGCTACTAACTATGGCTACACCTTC.

Concerning this clone itself: An end of the junction differs from the germline gene, which may be a read error. The CDR3 nucleotides are TGTGCCAGCAGCGCCGAGGGCAGCCGATCGGACTTC. Its protein is CASSAEGSRSDF. The chain recombines TRBV9 with TRBJ1-2; D is ambiguous. Germline V gene lookup returns CDR1 SGDLS and CDR2 YYNGEE. This CDR3 has 12 amino acids.

The rearrangement links TRBV12-3 or TRBV12-4 to TRBJ1-5; 7 nucleotides match TRBD1. The CDR3 sequence is 13 residues long. V was clipped by 3 bases and J by 8 bases; unmatched bases: 4. DNA of the CDR3: TGTGCCAGCAGTTTTAGGGGGCTCGAGCCCCAGCATTTT. The encoded protein is CASSFRGLEPQHF.

This clone was detected once. The gene calls are TRBV4-3 and TRBJ1-5; D is ambiguous. CDR1 and CDR2 (germline): LGHNA, YSLEER. V was shortened by 0 bases and J by 6 bases, with 6 bases between the two germline ends. This CDR3 spans 13 amino acids. In DNA form, the CDR3 reads TGCGCCAGCAGCCAAGATCTCACTCAGCCCCAGCATTTT. Protein sequence: CASSQDLTQPQHF.

This chain uses TRBV28 with TRBJ1-2; no reliable D call. The CDR3 spans 15 residues. Trimming took 5 bases from V and 2 from J, leaving 15 bases between them. Germline V gene data show CDR1 as MDHEN and CDR2 as SYDVKM. DNA for the CDR3: TGTGCCAGCAGTCCCCCGGACTTCGGAAACTATGGCTACACCTTC. This codes for CASSPPDFGNYGYTF.

The V call is TRBV7-2, the J call TRBJ2-7, with 7 bases matching TRBD2. Germline assignment: CDR1 SGHTA and CDR2 FQGNSA. The CDR3 is 16 residues long. The V segment lost 2 bases and the J segment 9 bases; nucleotides outside the gene matches: 16. The CDR3 DNA reads as TGTGCCAGCAGCTTAATGGCGGCGGGAGTAACCTCTAGGCAGTACTTC. Protein product: CASSLMAAGVTSRQYF.

The chain uses TRBV27 and TRBJ1-1; D is unclear. The ends were cut back, 1 base at V and 4 bases at J, with 7 bases in the middle. The germline V gene has CDR1 MNHEY and CDR2 SMNVEV (reference sequence). The CDR3 loop spans 13 amino acids. The CDR3 DNA follows: TGTGCCAGCAGTTTATTTCGGGGCACTGAAGCTTTCTTT. Amino acid sequence: CASSLFRGTEAFF.